The rows below give T cell receptor beta chains drawn from one sample of a study of blood T cell repertoires in COVID-19. Clones were sequenced by immunoSEQ multiplex PCR, and TCRdb holds only the in-frame ones, with some missing. The table lists just under 65,000 clones, roughly 80% of them singletons. The specimen sequenced was peripheral blood. Source of these receptors: a man in his sixties with COVID-19, enrolled during active disease. Both conserved end residues are part of each CDR3. The order of the fields is J gene, CDR3 length, D gene, clone size, V gene, CDR3 DNA, CDR3 protein. D genes are given only for firm matches. A clone size is listed for some rows: how often the clone was seen (once, few, many), or a class if it is expanded.

TRBJ2-7,13,TRBD2,.,TRBV15,TGTGCCACCAGCGTGGGGGGGGACTACGAGCAGTACTTC,CATSVGGDYEQYF
TRBJ2-1,14,TRBD2,.,TRBV10-3,TGTGCCATCAGTACTAGCGGGTCCGACAATGAGCAGTTCTTC,CAISTSGSDNEQFF
TRBJ1-5,13,.,.,TRBV6-5,TGTGCCAGCAGTCCTAACAGGGATCAGCCCCAGCATTTT,CASSPNRDQPQHF
TRBJ1-3,17,TRBD1,.,TRBV15,TGTGCCACCAGCAGAGCGACTCCAGGGGGAGGTGGAAACACCATATATTTT,CATSRATPGGGGNTIYF
TRBJ1-1,12,TRBD1,.,TRBV14,TGTGCCAGCGGCAGACAGGGTATTGTAGCTTTCTTT,CASGRQGIVAFF
TRBJ2-1,14,TRBD2,.,TRBV28,TGTGCCAGCAGTTTCCTAGCGGGACATGGTGAGCAGTTCTTC,CASSFLAGHGEQFF
TRBJ1-3,15,TRBD1,.,TRBV18,TGTGCCAGCTCACCTCCCGGGACAGGAGCAAACACCATATATTTT,CASSPPGTGANTIYF
TRBJ1-1,15,.,once,TRBV6-5,TGTGCCAGCAGTATAAGACAGAGCATGAACACTGAAGCTTTCTTT,CASSIRQSMNTEAFF
TRBJ2-1,19,TRBD2,few,TRBV4-2,TGTGCCAGCAGCCAAGAGGTAGGAGAGCGGGGGGGCGGACACAATGAGCAGTTCTTC,CASSQEVGERGGGHNEQFF
TRBJ2-1,14,TRBD2,.,TRBV14,TGTGCCAGCAGCCGGACTAGCGTGGGCAATGAGCAGTTCTTC,CASSRTSVGNEQFF
TRBJ2-7,15,TRBD2,.,TRBV19,TGTGCCAGTAGCAATCCGGGAGGGAGACCCTACGAGCAGTACTTC,CASSNPGGRPYEQYF
TRBJ2-3,11,.,.,TRBV6-5,TGTGCCAGCAGTCACGGGGATACGCAGTATTTT,CASSHGDTQYF
TRBJ2-1,13,TRBD1,.,TRBV10-2,TGCGCCAGTCGCCGGGACAGGTACAATGAGCAGTTCTTC,CASRRDRYNEQFF